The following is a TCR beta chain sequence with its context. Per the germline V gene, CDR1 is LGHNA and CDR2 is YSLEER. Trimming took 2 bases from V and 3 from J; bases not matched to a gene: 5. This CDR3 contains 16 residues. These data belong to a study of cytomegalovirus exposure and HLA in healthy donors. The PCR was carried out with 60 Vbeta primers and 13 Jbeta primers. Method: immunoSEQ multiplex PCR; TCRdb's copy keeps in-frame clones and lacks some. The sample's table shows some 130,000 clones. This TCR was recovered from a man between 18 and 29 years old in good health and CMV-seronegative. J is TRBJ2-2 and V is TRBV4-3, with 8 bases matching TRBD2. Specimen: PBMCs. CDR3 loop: CASSQRPGGDTGELFF. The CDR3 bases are TGCGCCAGCAGCCAACGGCCGGGAGGGGACACCGGGGAGCTGTTTTTT.